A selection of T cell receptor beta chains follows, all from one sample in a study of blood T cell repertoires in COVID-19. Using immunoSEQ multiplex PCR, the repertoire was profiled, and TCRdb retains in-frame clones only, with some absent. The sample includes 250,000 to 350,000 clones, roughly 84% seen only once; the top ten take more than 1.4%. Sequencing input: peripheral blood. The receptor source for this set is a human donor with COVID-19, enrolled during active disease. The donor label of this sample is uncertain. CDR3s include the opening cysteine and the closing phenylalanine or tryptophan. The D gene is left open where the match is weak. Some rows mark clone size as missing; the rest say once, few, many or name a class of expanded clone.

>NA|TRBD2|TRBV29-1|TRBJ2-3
CSVEGLAGNTDTQYF
TGCAGCGTTGAGGGCCTAGCGGGGAACACAGATACGCAGTATTTT
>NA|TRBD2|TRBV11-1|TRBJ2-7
CASSIGLALSYEQYF
TGTGCCAGCAGCATAGGACTAGCCCTCTCCTACGAGCAGTACTTC
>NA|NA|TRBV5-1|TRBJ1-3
CASSPDRNGNTIYF
TGCGCCAGCAGCCCGGACAGAAATGGAAACACCATATATTTT
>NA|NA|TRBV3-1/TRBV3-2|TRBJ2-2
CASSQFAAYTNTGELFF
TGTGCCAGCAGCCAATTCGCGGCCTACACGAACACCGGGGAGCTGTTTTTT
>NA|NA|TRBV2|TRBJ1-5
CASSVDSNQPQHF
TGTGCCAGCAGTGTAGATAGCAATCAGCCCCAGCATTTT
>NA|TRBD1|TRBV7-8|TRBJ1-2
CASSPGGAYGYTF
TGTGCCAGCAGCCCAGGGGGTGCCTATGGCTACACCTTC
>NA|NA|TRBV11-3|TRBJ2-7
CASSPYRDTTYEQYF
TGTGCCAGCAGCCCGTACCGGGACACTACCTACGAGCAGTACTTC
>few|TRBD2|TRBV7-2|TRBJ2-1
CASSLVGGGSSYNEQFF
TGTGCCAGCAGCTTAGTTGGGGGAGGGAGCTCCTACAATGAGCAGTTCTTC
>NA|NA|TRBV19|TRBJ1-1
CASSAQGNTEAFF
TGTGCCAGTAGTGCACAGGGGAACACTGAAGCTTTCTTT
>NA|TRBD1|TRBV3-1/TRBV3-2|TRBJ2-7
CASSRRDRKYEQYF
TGTGCCAGCAGCCGCCGGGACAGAAAGTACGAGCAGTACTTC
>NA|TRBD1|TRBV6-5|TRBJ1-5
CASKGDSLNQPQHF
TGTGCCAGCAAGGGGGACAGCCTTAATCAGCCCCAGCATTTT
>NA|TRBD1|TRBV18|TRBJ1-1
CASSPSRYTGQGALAEAFF
TGTGCCAGCTCCCCGAGCCGATATACCGGACAGGGGGCGTTGGCTGAAGCTTTCTTT
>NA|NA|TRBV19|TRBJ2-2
CASSTGTPATNTGELFF
TGTGCCAGTAGTACCGGGACACCTGCGACGAACACCGGGGAGCTGTTTTTT
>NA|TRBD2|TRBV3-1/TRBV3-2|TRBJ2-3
CASSLHGAGDTDTQYF
TGTGCCAGCAGCCTTCATGGGGCGGGAGACACAGATACGCAGTATTTT
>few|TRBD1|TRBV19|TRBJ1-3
CASSSTGPVSGNTIYF
TGTGCCAGTAGTTCGACAGGGCCCGTCTCTGGAAACACCATATATTTT
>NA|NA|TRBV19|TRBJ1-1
CASSINLGGRNAAFF
TGTGCCAGTAGTATAAATTTGGGGGGGAGGAACGCGGCTTTCTTT
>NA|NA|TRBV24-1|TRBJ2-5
CATSDITRQETQYF
TGTGCCACCAGTGACATCACACGCCAAGAGACCCAGTACTTC
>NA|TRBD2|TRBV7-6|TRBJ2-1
CASSLERESVSDEQFF
TGTGCCAGCAGCTTAGAGCGGGAGTCGGTTTCTGATGAGCAGTTCTTC
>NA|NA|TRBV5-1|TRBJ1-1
CASSSDRGNTEAFF
TGCGCCAGCAGCTCCGATAGGGGGAACACTGAAGCTTTCTTT
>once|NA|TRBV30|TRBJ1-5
CAWDEADQPQHF
TGTGCCTGGGACGAGGCGGATCAGCCCCAGCATTTT
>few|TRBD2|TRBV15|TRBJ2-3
CATSRGTSGTDTQYF
TGTGCCACCAGCAGAGGGACTAGCGGAACAGATACGCAGTATTTT
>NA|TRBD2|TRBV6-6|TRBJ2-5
CASSRRLAGERETQYF
TGTGCCAGCAGTAGGAGACTAGCGGGAGAACGGGAGACCCAGTACTTC
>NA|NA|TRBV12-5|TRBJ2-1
CASAIGQLNEQFF
TGTGCTAGTGCCATTGGACAGCTCAATGAGCAGTTCTTC
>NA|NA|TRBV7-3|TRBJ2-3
CASSEGNYGPDTQYF
TGTGCCAGCAGCGAGGGCAACTACGGTCCAGATACGCAGTATTTT
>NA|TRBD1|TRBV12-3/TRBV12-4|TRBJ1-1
CATGGVTEAFF
TGTGCGACAGGGGGCGTCACTGAAGCTTTCTTT
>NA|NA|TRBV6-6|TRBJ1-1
CASSGWTASAFF
TGTGCCAGCAGTGGGTGGACAGCCTCGGCTTTCTTT
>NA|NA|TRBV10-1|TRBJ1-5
CASSESLNQPQHF
TGCGCCAGCAGTGAATCCTTAAATCAGCCCCAGCATTTT
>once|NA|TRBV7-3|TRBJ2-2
CASSSGSHPNTGELFF
TGTGCCAGCAGCTCCGGGTCCCACCCAAACACCGGGGAGCTGTTTTTT
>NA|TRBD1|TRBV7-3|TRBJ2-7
CASSPRTGAEYEQYF
TGTGCCAGCAGCCCAAGGACAGGTGCCGAGTACGAGCAGTACTTC
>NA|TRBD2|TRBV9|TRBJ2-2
CASSPLAGANTGELFF
TGTGCCAGCAGCCCACTAGCGGGAGCCAACACCGGGGAGCTGTTTTTT